A selection of T cell receptor beta chains follows, all from one sample in a study of shared clonotypes between healthy human individuals. TCRdb keeps only in-frame clones here, not all; method: immunoSEQ multiplex PCR. Of around 2,000,000 clones listed, 85% to 95% are singletons. Sequencing input: naive CD4+ T cells sorted from blood. The receptors originated from a man aged 18 to 29 in good health. CDR3s include the opening cysteine and the closing phenylalanine or tryptophan. The order of the fields is D gene, CDR3 length, V gene, J gene, clone size, CDR3 DNA, CDR3 protein. A D gene is named only where the DNA matches it firmly. Not every row has a clone size; where given, it reads once, few, many or a size class.

d_call: TRBD2
cdr3_length: 18
v_call: TRBV5-4
j_call: TRBJ2-5
clone_size: .
cdr3_nt: TGTGCCAGCAGCAACGCATTTGGTAGCGGGGATCGCCAAGAGACCCAGTACTTC
cdr3_aa: CASSNAFGSGDRQETQYF

d_call: .
cdr3_length: 14
v_call: TRBV9
j_call: TRBJ2-7
clone_size: .
cdr3_nt: TGTGCCAGCAGCGTCGCTGGGGAGAACTACGAGCAGTACTTC
cdr3_aa: CASSVAGENYEQYF

d_call: .
cdr3_length: 15
v_call: TRBV25-1
j_call: TRBJ1-2
clone_size: .
cdr3_nt: TGTGCCAGCAGTGGGGGGTGGTCGCGTAAAGGCGGCTACACCTTC
cdr3_aa: CASSGGWSRKGGYTF

d_call: .
cdr3_length: 16
v_call: TRBV15
j_call: TRBJ2-2
clone_size: .
cdr3_nt: TGTGCCACCAGCAGAGATCGGACACAGGTGACCGGGGAGCTGTTTTTT
cdr3_aa: CATSRDRTQVTGELFF

d_call: TRBD1
cdr3_length: 15
v_call: TRBV10-3
j_call: TRBJ2-7
clone_size: .
cdr3_nt: TGTGCCATCAGTAAAGGACAGGGTGATACCTACGAGCAGTACTTC
cdr3_aa: CAISKGQGDTYEQYF

d_call: .
cdr3_length: 13
v_call: TRBV6-5
j_call: TRBJ1-2
clone_size: .
cdr3_nt: TGTGCCAGCAGTTATGTGGCGGGGAAGGGCTACACCTTC
cdr3_aa: CASSYVAGKGYTF

d_call: .
cdr3_length: 14
v_call: TRBV7-2
j_call: TRBJ1-6
clone_size: .
cdr3_nt: TGTGCCAGCAGCTTATCAGGGGATGGTTCACCCCTCCACTTT
cdr3_aa: CASSLSGDGSPLHF

d_call: TRBD1
cdr3_length: 13
v_call: TRBV5-4
j_call: TRBJ1-2
clone_size: .
cdr3_nt: TGTGCCAGCAGCTTATCCGACAGGGCGGGCTACACCTTC
cdr3_aa: CASSLSDRAGYTF

d_call: .
cdr3_length: 15
v_call: TRBV5-1
j_call: TRBJ1-1
clone_size: .
cdr3_nt: TGCGCCAGCATCAACGACCCGGCCGTGAACACTGAAGCTTTCTTT
cdr3_aa: CASINDPAVNTEAFF

d_call: .
cdr3_length: 14
v_call: TRBV28
j_call: TRBJ1-2
clone_size: .
cdr3_nt: TGTGCCAGCAGTTTACTGGCAGCTCCCTATGGCTACACCTTC
cdr3_aa: CASSLLAAPYGYTF

d_call: TRBD1
cdr3_length: 15
v_call: TRBV27
j_call: TRBJ1-4
clone_size: once
cdr3_nt: TGTGCCAGCAGAGTGGTCTGGGACAGGGATGAAAAACTGTTTTTT
cdr3_aa: CASRVVWDRDEKLFF

d_call: .
cdr3_length: 13
v_call: TRBV6-6
j_call: TRBJ1-1
clone_size: once
cdr3_nt: TGTGCCAGCAGGACATCTCAGGACACTGAAGCTTTCTTT
cdr3_aa: CASRTSQDTEAFF

d_call: .
cdr3_length: 15
v_call: TRBV9
j_call: TRBJ2-7
clone_size: .
cdr3_nt: TGTGCCAGCAGCGCTTGGGACCGAAACTCCTACGAGCAGTACTTC
cdr3_aa: CASSAWDRNSYEQYF

d_call: TRBD1
cdr3_length: 16
v_call: TRBV7-2
j_call: TRBJ1-3
clone_size: .
cdr3_nt: TGTGCCAGCAGCTTAGTTGGTAGGGGGCCGGGAAACACCATATATTTT
cdr3_aa: CASSLVGRGPGNTIYF

d_call: .
cdr3_length: 13
v_call: TRBV28
j_call: TRBJ2-7
clone_size: .
cdr3_nt: TGTGCCAGCAGTTTAGGCGGACCGTACGAGCAGTACTTC
cdr3_aa: CASSLGGPYEQYF

d_call: TRBD2
cdr3_length: 17
v_call: TRBV7-2
j_call: TRBJ2-7
clone_size: .
cdr3_nt: TGTGCCAGCAGCTTAGCTCTAGCGGGAATCTTGTCCTACGAGCAGTACTTC
cdr3_aa: CASSLALAGILSYEQYF

d_call: TRBD1
cdr3_length: 18
v_call: TRBV18
j_call: TRBJ1-4
clone_size: .
cdr3_nt: TGTGCCAGCTCACCACCGACCCCCGACAGGGGTGCTAATGAAAAACTGTTTTTT
cdr3_aa: CASSPPTPDRGANEKLFF

d_call: .
cdr3_length: 16
v_call: TRBV6-1
j_call: TRBJ2-6
clone_size: .
cdr3_nt: TGTGCCAGCAGTGCTACTCATAACTCTGGGGCCAACGTCCTGACTTTC
cdr3_aa: CASSATHNSGANVLTF

d_call: .
cdr3_length: 16
v_call: TRBV27
j_call: TRBJ1-1
clone_size: .
cdr3_nt: TGTGCCAGCAGTTCAAACCGGGCTACGCGTGTCACTGAAGCTTTCTTT
cdr3_aa: CASSSNRATRVTEAFF

d_call: .
cdr3_length: 18
v_call: TRBV19
j_call: TRBJ2-7
clone_size: .
cdr3_nt: TGTGCCAGTAGTATGGAAGTGGGGACAACGCTCGGAGGAAAGGAGCAGTACTTC
cdr3_aa: CASSMEVGTTLGGKEQYF

d_call: .
cdr3_length: 15
v_call: TRBV6-5
j_call: TRBJ2-1
clone_size: .
cdr3_nt: TGTGCCAGCAGCTATTCCGGGGTGGGATACAATGAGCAGTTCTTC
cdr3_aa: CASSYSGVGYNEQFF

d_call: .
cdr3_length: 13
v_call: TRBV7-2
j_call: TRBJ2-4
clone_size: .
cdr3_nt: TGTGCCAGCAGCTTAGAAATTGGCCAGTGGCGGTACTTC
cdr3_aa: CASSLEIGQWRYF

d_call: TRBD1
cdr3_length: 14
v_call: TRBV2
j_call: TRBJ1-4
clone_size: .
cdr3_nt: TGTGCCAGCGAAAAGGGGGCGCTGGGGGAAAAACTGTTTTTT
cdr3_aa: CASEKGALGEKLFF

d_call: TRBD1
cdr3_length: 13
v_call: TRBV27
j_call: TRBJ1-2
clone_size: .
cdr3_nt: TGTGCCAGCAGTTTTTTAGGGGGCGAGGGCTACACCTTC
cdr3_aa: CASSFLGGEGYTF

d_call: .
cdr3_length: 13
v_call: TRBV6-6
j_call: TRBJ2-1
clone_size: .
cdr3_nt: TGTGCCAGCCTAGTACCCAACTACAATGAGCAGTTCTTC
cdr3_aa: CASLVPNYNEQFF

d_call: .
cdr3_length: 13
v_call: TRBV7-2
j_call: TRBJ2-1
clone_size: .
cdr3_nt: TGTGCCAGCAGCTCTAGCTCCTACAATGAGCAGTTCTTC
cdr3_aa: CASSSSSYNEQFF

d_call: TRBD1
cdr3_length: 16
v_call: TRBV29-1
j_call: TRBJ2-5
clone_size: .
cdr3_nt: TGCAGCGTTGCCCAGGGTGGACAGGGGTTTCGGGAGACCCAGTACTTC
cdr3_aa: CSVAQGGQGFRETQYF

d_call: .
cdr3_length: 16
v_call: TRBV6-5
j_call: TRBJ1-1
clone_size: .
cdr3_nt: TGTGCCAGCAGTTACATGCCCACCGCCGGAGTAACTGAAGCTTTCTTT
cdr3_aa: CASSYMPTAGVTEAFF

d_call: .
cdr3_length: 12
v_call: TRBV10-3
j_call: TRBJ1-1
clone_size: once
cdr3_nt: TGTGCCATCAGCGCCAGGGACACTGAAGCTTTCTTT
cdr3_aa: CAISARDTEAFF

d_call: TRBD2
cdr3_length: 16
v_call: TRBV6-5
j_call: TRBJ2-1
clone_size: .
cdr3_nt: TGTGCCAGCAGTTACGATCGACTAGCGGGAGGCAATGAGCAGTTCTTC
cdr3_aa: CASSYDRLAGGNEQFF

d_call: .
cdr3_length: 11
v_call: TRBV5-1
j_call: TRBJ2-5
clone_size: .
cdr3_nt: TGCGCCAGCAGCTCGCTGGAGACCCAGTACTTC
cdr3_aa: CASSSLETQYF

d_call: TRBD1
cdr3_length: 17
v_call: TRBV4-1
j_call: TRBJ1-4
clone_size: .
cdr3_nt: TGCGCCAGCAGCCAAGGGTTGATCAGGGGGCCAGGTGAAAAACTGTTTTTT
cdr3_aa: CASSQGLIRGPGEKLFF

d_call: .
cdr3_length: 14
v_call: TRBV6-1
j_call: TRBJ1-3
clone_size: .
cdr3_nt: TGTGCCAGCAGTGAAAAGCTCTCTGGAAACACCATATATTTT
cdr3_aa: CASSEKLSGNTIYF

d_call: TRBD1
cdr3_length: 14
v_call: TRBV6-1
j_call: TRBJ1-2
clone_size: .
cdr3_nt: TGTGCCAGCAGTGTCGGACAGGGGAACTATGGCTACACCTTC
cdr3_aa: CASSVGQGNYGYTF

d_call: .
cdr3_length: 13
v_call: TRBV27
j_call: TRBJ2-7
clone_size: .
cdr3_nt: TGTGCCAGCAGTTTGATAGAGGGAACCGAGCAGTACTTC
cdr3_aa: CASSLIEGTEQYF

d_call: .
cdr3_length: 13
v_call: TRBV10-2
j_call: TRBJ2-5
clone_size: .
cdr3_nt: TGCGCCAGCGGGCGAAGTAGGGAAGAGACCCAGTACTTC
cdr3_aa: CASGRSREETQYF

d_call: .
cdr3_length: 14
v_call: TRBV7-9
j_call: TRBJ2-7
clone_size: .
cdr3_nt: TGTGCCAGCAGCTTATACACCAGCTTTGGCGAGCAGTACTTC
cdr3_aa: CASSLYTSFGEQYF

d_call: TRBD1
cdr3_length: 15
v_call: TRBV25-1
j_call: TRBJ1-3
clone_size: once
cdr3_nt: TGTGCCAGCAGTGAAGACAGGGAGGCTGGAAACACCATATATTTT
cdr3_aa: CASSEDREAGNTIYF

d_call: .
cdr3_length: 15
v_call: TRBV9
j_call: TRBJ2-3
clone_size: .
cdr3_nt: TGTGCCAGCAGCGTAGTCGGGAGAGTAACAGATACGCAGTATTTT
cdr3_aa: CASSVVGRVTDTQYF

d_call: TRBD1
cdr3_length: 15
v_call: TRBV5-1
j_call: TRBJ2-7
clone_size: .
cdr3_nt: TGCGCCAGCAGCTCCGGGACAGGGTTGATGTACGAGCAGTACTTC
cdr3_aa: CASSSGTGLMYEQYF

d_call: .
cdr3_length: 13
v_call: TRBV5-1
j_call: TRBJ1-6
clone_size: .
cdr3_nt: TGCGCCAGCAGCCCAGGACCGGACTCACCCCTCCACTTT
cdr3_aa: CASSPGPDSPLHF

d_call: TRBD2
cdr3_length: 15
v_call: TRBV27
j_call: TRBJ2-5
clone_size: .
cdr3_nt: TGTGCCAGCAGTTTAGGGCTAGCGGGGGTCCAGACCCAGTACTTC
cdr3_aa: CASSLGLAGVQTQYF

d_call: TRBD1
cdr3_length: 15
v_call: TRBV9
j_call: TRBJ1-5
clone_size: .
cdr3_nt: TGTGCCAGCAGCGTATCGGGACAGGAGTATGAAGCCCAGCATTTT
cdr3_aa: CASSVSGQEYEAQHF

d_call: .
cdr3_length: 15
v_call: TRBV6-5
j_call: TRBJ2-7
clone_size: .
cdr3_nt: TGTGCCAGCGCCTCCCTATCGGGCAGGAGACACGAGCAGTACTTC
cdr3_aa: CASASLSGRRHEQYF

d_call: .
cdr3_length: 13
v_call: TRBV5-4
j_call: TRBJ2-3
clone_size: .
cdr3_nt: TGTGCCAGCCGTACTGAAGGCACAGATACGCAGTATTTT
cdr3_aa: CASRTEGTDTQYF

d_call: .
cdr3_length: 15
v_call: TRBV27
j_call: TRBJ2-2
clone_size: .
cdr3_nt: TGTGCCAGCCTGGCGGGACTGAGGGGCACCGGGGAGCTGTTTTTT
cdr3_aa: CASLAGLRGTGELFF

d_call: TRBD2
cdr3_length: 16
v_call: TRBV6-1
j_call: TRBJ2-7
clone_size: .
cdr3_nt: TGTGCCAGCAGTGAGCTAGCGGGAGCCCTTAAATACGAGCAGTACTTC
cdr3_aa: CASSELAGALKYEQYF

d_call: .
cdr3_length: 14
v_call: TRBV5-1
j_call: TRBJ2-3
clone_size: .
cdr3_nt: TGCGCCAGCAGCGAGTCCGCCCCAACAGATACGCAGTATTTT
cdr3_aa: CASSESAPTDTQYF

d_call: TRBD1
cdr3_length: 14
v_call: TRBV6-6
j_call: TRBJ2-7
clone_size: .
cdr3_nt: TGTGCCAGCAGTATACAGGGGGCGCCTAACGAGCAGTACTTC
cdr3_aa: CASSIQGAPNEQYF

d_call: TRBD2
cdr3_length: 14
v_call: TRBV6-6
j_call: TRBJ2-1
clone_size: .
cdr3_nt: TGTGCCAGCAGCTACCCTTTCGCGGGGGATGAGCAGTTCTTC
cdr3_aa: CASSYPFAGDEQFF

d_call: .
cdr3_length: 16
v_call: TRBV12-5
j_call: TRBJ2-3
clone_size: .
cdr3_nt: TGTGCTAGTGCTTCAATCGTCACGTACGGCACAGATACGCAGTATTTT
cdr3_aa: CASASIVTYGTDTQYF

d_call: .
cdr3_length: 15
v_call: TRBV5-1
j_call: TRBJ2-5
clone_size: .
cdr3_nt: TGCGCCAGCAGCTTATCCCCGAATTTGGGAGAGACCCAGTACTTC
cdr3_aa: CASSLSPNLGETQYF

d_call: TRBD1
cdr3_length: 14
v_call: TRBV10-1
j_call: TRBJ2-7
clone_size: .
cdr3_nt: TGCGCCAGCAGTGAGTCCAGGGGGCGGAACGAGCAGTACTTC
cdr3_aa: CASSESRGRNEQYF

d_call: .
cdr3_length: 16
v_call: TRBV11-2
j_call: TRBJ2-2
clone_size: .
cdr3_nt: TGTGCCAGCAGCTTAGGAGCGCGATCAGTGGCCGGGGAGCTGTTTTTT
cdr3_aa: CASSLGARSVAGELFF

d_call: .
cdr3_length: 15
v_call: TRBV5-1
j_call: TRBJ2-1
clone_size: .
cdr3_nt: TGCGCCAGCAGCTTGGATGCGGTATCCTACAATGAGCAGTTCTTC
cdr3_aa: CASSLDAVSYNEQFF

d_call: TRBD2
cdr3_length: 16
v_call: TRBV11-2
j_call: TRBJ2-5
clone_size: .
cdr3_nt: TGTGCCAGCAGCTTAGGGGGACTAGGGATAGGGGAGACCCAGTACTTC
cdr3_aa: CASSLGGLGIGETQYF

d_call: TRBD1
cdr3_length: 17
v_call: TRBV18
j_call: TRBJ2-4
clone_size: .
cdr3_nt: TGTGCCAGCTCACCGTTAGGGACAGGGGGATTCGAAAACATTCAGTACTTC
cdr3_aa: CASSPLGTGGFENIQYF

d_call: .
cdr3_length: 14
v_call: TRBV10-3
j_call: TRBJ2-3
clone_size: .
cdr3_nt: TGTGCCATCAAGAACAGGTTGGACACAGATACGCAGTATTTT
cdr3_aa: CAIKNRLDTDTQYF

d_call: .
cdr3_length: 12
v_call: TRBV2
j_call: TRBJ2-4
clone_size: .
cdr3_nt: TGTGCCAGCAGTGAAATCGAAAACATTCAGTACTTC
cdr3_aa: CASSEIENIQYF

d_call: TRBD1
cdr3_length: 15
v_call: TRBV18
j_call: TRBJ1-6
clone_size: .
cdr3_nt: TGTGCCAGCTCACCACTAGAAGGGGGCCGATCACCCCTCCACTTT
cdr3_aa: CASSPLEGGRSPLHF